Described below is a single T cell receptor beta chain sequence and its context. Antigen unknown. This sample stems from a study of cytomegalovirus exposure and HLA in healthy donors. Germline CDR1 and CDR2: MNHEY and SVGAGI. V was shortened by 0 bases and J by 2 bases, with 11 bases between the two germline ends. The CDR3 spans 15 residues. Primers for the PCR totalled 60 Vbeta and 13 Jbeta. Produced via immunoSEQ multiplex PCR; TCRdb's table is partial and in-frame only. The table shows 110,000 or so clones, with 78% occurring only once. Study-level points and caveats: V segments that were indistinguishable, TRBV6-2 and TRBV6-3 among them, were omitted from analysis.

This clonotype was sampled from a man between 25 and 39 years old in good health and CMV-seronegative. The V call is TRBV6-5, the J call TRBJ2-7; tentative D call: TRBD2 (5 bases). Sequencing was performed on PBMCs. The CDR3 DNA reads as TGTGCCAGCAGTTACTCATTTCGGGGAACCTACGAGCAGTACTTC. It yields the protein CASSYSFRGTYEQYF.